A selection of T cell receptor beta chains follows, all from one sample in a study of breast tumors, draining lymph nodes, adjacent tissues. MiXCR, applied by TCRdb to the multiplex PCR reads, yields one record per CDR3 protein. The sample holds about 100,000 distinct CDR3 sequences, roughly 20% seen once. The sequenced material came from axillary lymph node tissue. The origin of the receptors is a female donor with breast cancer. Some clones in this sample may be carry-over from other donors' samples. CDR3s include the opening cysteine and the closing phenylalanine or tryptophan. A D gene is named only where the DNA matches it firmly. Rows give clone size only sometimes, using once, few, many, or a class for an expanded clone.

d_gene	abundance	j_gene	v_gene	CDR3aa	CDR3nt
.	many	TRBJ2-1	TRBV7-3	CASSAEADSSYNEQFF	TGTGCCAGCAGCGCGGAAGCAGACAGTTCCTACAATGAGCAGTTCTTC
.	many	TRBJ1-5	TRBV24-1	CATSSSGSTISQPQHF	.
TRBD1	few	TRBJ2-7	TRBV7-2	CASSLFSGQDVGYF	TGTGCCAGCAGCCTGTTTTCGGGACAGGACGTCGGGTACTTC
.	many	TRBJ1-3	TRBV19	CASSIRGLGNTIYF	TGTGCCAGTAGTATTCGGGGGCTCGGAAACACCATATATTTT
.	.	TRBJ1-1	TRBV5-1	CASSLAARNTEAFF	TGCGCCAGCAGCTTGGCCGCTCGGAACACTGAAGCTTTCTTT
TRBD2	many	TRBJ2-1	TRBV5-1	CASSFTAGGPHEQFF	TGCGCCAGCAGCTTCACAGCGGGAGGGCCACATGAGCAGTTCTTC
TRBD1	few	TRBJ1-1	TRBV6-6	CASSYGDSEAFF	TGTGCCAGCAGTTACGGGGACAGTGAAGCTTTCTTT
TRBD1	many	TRBJ2-5	TRBV5-6	CASSSRQGAFAGTQYF	TGTGCCAGCAGTTCCAGACAGGGGGCCTTTGCGGGGACCCAGTACTTC
.	.	TRBJ1-4	TRBV3-1	CASSPASAHEKLFF	TGTGCCAGCAGCCCGGCGTCCGCCCATGAAAAACTGTTTTTT
TRBD1	many	TRBJ2-7	TRBV7-7	CASSNGQGSYEQYF	TGTGCTAGCAGCAACGGACAGGGATCCTACGAGCAGTACTTC
.	many	TRBJ2-7	TRBV10-3	CAISESSTQTQGSPYEQYF	TGTGCCATCAGTGAGTCATCGACACAAACCCAAGGTAGCCCCTACGAGCAGTACTTC
TRBD2	many	TRBJ2-1	TRBV7-2	CASSPVGLADYNEQFF	TGTGCCAGCAGCCCGGTGGGACTAGCGGACTACAATGAGCAGTTCTTC
.	many	TRBJ2-1	TRBV10-2	CASRNTPWSDEQFF	TGCGCCAGCAGGAACACTCCCTGGTCCGATGAGCAGTTCTTC
.	.	TRBJ1-2	TRBV7-8	CASSDHRVSPLYGYTF	TGTGCCAGCAGCGACCACAGGGTTTCCCCCCTCTATGGCTACACCTTC
.	.	TRBJ1-5	TRBV27	CASSFNQDQPQHF	TGTGCCAGCAGTTTTAACCAGGATCAGCCCCAGCATTTT
TRBD2	many	TRBJ2-7	TRBV12-3/TRBV12-4	CASTRTSGAGEQYF	TGTGCCAGCACCCGGACTAGCGGGGCGGGGGAGCAGTACTTC
.	.	TRBJ2-5	TRBV5-6	CASSGGVGGDRHTETQYF	TGTGCCAGCAGCGGAGGCGTTGGGGGTGACAGACATACGGAGACCCAGTACTTC
TRBD1	many	TRBJ1-2	TRBV25-1	CASSETGAHRSYGYTF	TGTGCCAGCAGTGAGACAGGGGCGCATAGGTCCTATGGCTACACCTTC
TRBD1	few	TRBJ2-7	TRBV18	CASSPQGQGARGQYF	TGTGCCAGCTCACCACAGGGGCAGGGGGCACGAGGGCAGTACTTC
.	many	TRBJ1-4	TRBV11-1	CASSLGRRGEKLFF	TGTGCCAGCAGCTTAGGTCGGCGCGGGGAAAAACTGTTTTTT
TRBD2	many	TRBJ2-5	TRBV27	CASSRGGLETQYF	TGTGCCAGCAGCCGCGGGGGGTTAGAGACCCAGTACTTC
.	.	TRBJ1-1	TRBV5-1	CASRDNRDYEAFF	TGCGCCAGCAGGGACAACCGGGACTATGAAGCTTTCTTT
.	many	TRBJ2-7	TRBV6-1	CASSELGGRIYEQYF	TGTGCCAGCAGTGAACTCGGCGGTAGAATCTACGAGCAGTACTTC
.	many	TRBJ1-2	TRBV19	CASRDYHNYGYTF	TGTGCCAGTCGGGATTACCATAACTATGGCTACACCTTC
TRBD1	many	TRBJ1-6	TRBV6-1	CASSEGQGDNSPLHF	TGTGCCAGCAGTGAGGGGCAGGGGGATAATTCACCCCTCCACTTT
.	many	TRBJ2-7	TRBV3-1	CASSQERGLSYEQYF	TGTGCCAGCAGCCAAGAGCGGGGACTCTCCTACGAGCAGTACTTC
.	many	TRBJ1-2	TRBV7-2	CASSLDSYGYTF	TGTGCCAGCAGCTTAGACAGCTATGGCTACACCTTC
TRBD1	.	TRBJ1-1	TRBV29-1	CSVLKQGATEAFF	TGCAGCGTTTTAAAACAGGGGGCAACTGAAGCTTTCTTT
TRBD1	few	TRBJ1-2	TRBV28	CASSPDRPQDGYTF	TGTGCCAGCAGCCCGGACAGGCCCCAGGATGGCTACACCTTC